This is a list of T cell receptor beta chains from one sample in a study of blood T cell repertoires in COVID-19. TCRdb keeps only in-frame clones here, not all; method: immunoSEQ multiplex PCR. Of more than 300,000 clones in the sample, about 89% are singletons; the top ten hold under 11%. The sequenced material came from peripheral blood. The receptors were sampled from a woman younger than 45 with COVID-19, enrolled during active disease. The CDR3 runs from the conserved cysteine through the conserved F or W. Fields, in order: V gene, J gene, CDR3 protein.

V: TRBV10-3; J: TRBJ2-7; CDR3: CAISEGQGGRYEQYF
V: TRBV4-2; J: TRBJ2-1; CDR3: CASSTPDRPYNEQFF
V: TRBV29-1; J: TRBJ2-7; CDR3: CSFRQGRYEQYF
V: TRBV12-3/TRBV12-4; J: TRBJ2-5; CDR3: CASSWGLLKTQYF
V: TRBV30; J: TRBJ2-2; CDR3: CAGTTGTGGPGELFF
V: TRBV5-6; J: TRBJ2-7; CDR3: CASSRIRDSSYEQYF
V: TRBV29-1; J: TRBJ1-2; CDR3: CSARQGEVVGYTF
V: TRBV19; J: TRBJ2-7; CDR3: CASSIGAGRPTYEQYF
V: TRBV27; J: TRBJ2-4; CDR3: CASKISGLAKNIQYF
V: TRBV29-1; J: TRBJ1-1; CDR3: CSVEGGQGLFF
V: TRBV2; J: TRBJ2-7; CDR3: CASSDRGPYEQYF
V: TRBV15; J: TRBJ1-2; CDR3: CATSRDSWTGGGYTF
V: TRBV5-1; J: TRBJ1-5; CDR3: CASSREAGGAGQPQHF
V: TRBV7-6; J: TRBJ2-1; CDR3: CASSLGSGAAEQFF
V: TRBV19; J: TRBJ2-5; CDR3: CASSPRTVRETQYF
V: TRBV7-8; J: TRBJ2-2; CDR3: CASRWDTNTGELFF
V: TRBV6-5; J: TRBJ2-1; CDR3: CASSLAGEPRNEQFF
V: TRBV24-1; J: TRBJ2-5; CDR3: CATSAYPTGVQETQYF
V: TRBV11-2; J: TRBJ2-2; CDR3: CASSLDGRSTGELFF
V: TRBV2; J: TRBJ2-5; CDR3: CASSVDRYQETQYF